This paragraph reports one TCR beta chain. Its cognate antigen is unknown. The TCR beta profiling, which covered VDJ combination and CDR3 sequence, was carried out using genomic DNA as the template. TCRdb re-called the reads with MiXCR, one entry per CDR3 protein. The top ten clones hold about 62% of a sample with some 98,000 distinct CDR3 sequences, roughly 70% of them seen once. Patients chosen for sequencing had CD8+CD57+ cells that had expanded, as shown by flow cytometry. Every one of the patients had aplastic anemia (severe, acquired). Patients had not yet gotten any therapy when their blood was taken for sampling. This record belongs to a study of CD8+CD57+ T cells in acquired aplastic anemia. This CDR3 is 12 amino acids long. Per the germline V gene, CDR1 is DFQATT and CDR2 is SNEGSKA (reference sequence). V was trimmed by 3 bases and J by 3 bases, leaving 8 bases between them. The study, taken as a whole, reports: No significant patient-versus-control difference appeared in CD8+ Simpson's diversity. Patients and controls shared twenty-nine CD8+ CDR3 sequences.

Sequencing was done on a sample of sorted CD4+, CD8+, or CD8+CD57+ T cells (not recorded which) from PBMCs. The rearrangement uses TRBV20-1 and TRBJ1-1; D ambiguous. The receptor was derived from a human donor with aplastic anemia. CDR3 sequence reads: CSAREGHTEAFF. DNA for the CDR3: TGCAGTGCTAGGGAGGGTCACACTGAAGCTTTCTTT.